Below, 5 T cell receptor beta chains from the same sample are listed, as sequenced in a study of cytomegalovirus exposure and HLA in healthy donors. The PCR employed 60 Vbeta primers together with 13 Jbeta primers. The protocol was immunoSEQ multiplex PCR, while the TCRdb copy is restricted to in-frame clones and leaves out a portion. The sample shows tens of thousands of clones, around 70% of them seen only once. Sequencing used PBMCs. The source of these receptors is a man in his forties in good health and CMV-seropositive.

This clone was detected only once. This same CDR3 is encoded by further DNA sequences in the sample. The chain uses TRBV27 and TRBJ1-2; TRBD1 is a possible D gene (6 bases). V was pared by 0 bases and J by 8 bases, with 10 bases between. CDR3 size: 13 residues. CDR1 MNHEY and CDR2 SMNVEV come from the germline V gene (reference sequence). CDR3 loop: CASSLSAGDGYTF. CDR3 bases: TGTGCCAGCAGTTTATCGGCAGGGGACGGCTACACCTTC.

CDR3 protein: CASSLEGADEKLFF. CDR3 DNA: TGCGCCAGCAGCTTGGAAGGGGCGGATGAAAAACTGTTTTTT. The V gene is TRBV5-1, the J gene TRBJ1-4; tentative D call: TRBD1 (5 bases). The V gene lost 0 bases and the J gene lost 6 bases, with 9 bases spanning the gap. This CDR3 spans 14 amino acids. The germline V gene encodes CDR1 SGHRS and CDR2 YFSETQ.

This sequence joins TRBV4-1 and TRBJ1-1, with 8 bases lining up with TRBD1. The CDR3 loop spans 14 amino acids. Germline CDR1 MGHRA, CDR2 YSYEKL. Trimming at V came to 2 bases and at J to 4 bases, leaving 3 bases not matched to a gene. The CDR3 loop reads CASSQLTGGTEAFF. In DNA form, the CDR3 reads TGCGCCAGCAGCCAACTCACAGGGGGCACTGAAGCTTTCTTT.

V is TRBV6-5 and J is TRBJ1-2; TRBD1 might be the D (6 bases). V lost 2 bases, J lost 7 bases, and 8 bases lay in between. Looked up from germline, CDR1 is MNHEY and CDR2 is SVGAGI. This CDR3 is built from 12 residues. This CDR3 reads CASSYGGSGYTF. Written as DNA, the CDR3 is TGTGCCAGCAGTTACGGGGGCTCTGGCTACACCTTC.

This clone was counted only a few times. This sequence joins TRBV4-3 and TRBJ1-1; tentative D call: TRBD1 (5 bases). The CDR3 covers 16 residues. CDR1 and CDR2 (germline): LGHNA, YSLEER. The V end was cut by 2 bases, the J end by 3 bases, with 16 bases between. The CDR3 nucleotides are TGCGCCAGCAGCCAACGAGACAGAGGCTACCACACTGAAGCTTTCTTT. Its protein is CASSQRDRGYHTEAFF.